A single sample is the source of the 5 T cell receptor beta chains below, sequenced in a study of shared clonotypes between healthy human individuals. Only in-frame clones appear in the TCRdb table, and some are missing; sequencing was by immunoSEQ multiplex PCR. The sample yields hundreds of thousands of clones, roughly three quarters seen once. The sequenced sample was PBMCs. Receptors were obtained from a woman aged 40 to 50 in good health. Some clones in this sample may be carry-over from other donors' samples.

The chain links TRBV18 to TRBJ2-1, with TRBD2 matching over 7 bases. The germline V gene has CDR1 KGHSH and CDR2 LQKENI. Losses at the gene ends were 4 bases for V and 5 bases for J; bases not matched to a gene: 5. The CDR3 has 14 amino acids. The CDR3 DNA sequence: TGTGCCAGCTCACAAACGACTAGCCACAATGAGCAGTTCTTC. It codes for CASSQTTSHNEQFF. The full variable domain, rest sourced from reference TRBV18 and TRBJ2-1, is NAGVMQNPRHLVRRRGQEARLRCSPMKGHSHVYWYRQLPEEGLKFMVYLQKENIIDESGMPKERFSAEFPKEGPSILRIQQVVRGDSAAYFCASSQTTSHNEQFFGPGTRLTVL.

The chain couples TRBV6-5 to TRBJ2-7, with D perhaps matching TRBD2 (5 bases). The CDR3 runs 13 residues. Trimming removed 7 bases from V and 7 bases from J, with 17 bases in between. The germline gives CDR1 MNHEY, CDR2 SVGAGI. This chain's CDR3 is CASKSTGIGEQYF. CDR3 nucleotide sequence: TGTGCCAGCAAGAGTACGGGAATAGGGGAGCAGTACTTC.

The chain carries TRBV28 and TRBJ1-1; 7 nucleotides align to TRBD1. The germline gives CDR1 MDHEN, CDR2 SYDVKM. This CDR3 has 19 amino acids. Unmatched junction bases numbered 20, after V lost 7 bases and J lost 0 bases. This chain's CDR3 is CASIPTAQGIIAMNTEAFF. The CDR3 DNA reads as TGTGCCAGCATCCCCACGGCACAGGGGATCATTGCAATGAACACTGAAGCTTTCTTT. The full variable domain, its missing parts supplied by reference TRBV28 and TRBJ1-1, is DVKVTQSSRYLVKRTGEKVFLECVQDMDHENMFWYRQDPGLGLRLIYFSYDVKMKEKGDIPEGYSVSREKKERFSLILESASTNQTSMYLCASIPTAQGIIAMNTEAFFGQGTRLTVV.

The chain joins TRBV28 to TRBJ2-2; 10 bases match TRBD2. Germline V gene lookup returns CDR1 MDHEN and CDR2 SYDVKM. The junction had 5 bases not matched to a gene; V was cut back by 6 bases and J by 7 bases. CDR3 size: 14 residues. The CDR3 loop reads CASREAGGVGELFF. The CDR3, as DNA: TGTGCCAGCAGAGAAGCGGGAGGGGTCGGGGAGCTGTTTTTT.

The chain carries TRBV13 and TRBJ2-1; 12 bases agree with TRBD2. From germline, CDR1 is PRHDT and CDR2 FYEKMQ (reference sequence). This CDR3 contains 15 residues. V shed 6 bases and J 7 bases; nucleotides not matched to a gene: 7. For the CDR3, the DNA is TGTGCCAGCAGTCCGACTAGCGGGAGCCGAAATGAGCAGTTCTTC. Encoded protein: CASSPTSGSRNEQFF.